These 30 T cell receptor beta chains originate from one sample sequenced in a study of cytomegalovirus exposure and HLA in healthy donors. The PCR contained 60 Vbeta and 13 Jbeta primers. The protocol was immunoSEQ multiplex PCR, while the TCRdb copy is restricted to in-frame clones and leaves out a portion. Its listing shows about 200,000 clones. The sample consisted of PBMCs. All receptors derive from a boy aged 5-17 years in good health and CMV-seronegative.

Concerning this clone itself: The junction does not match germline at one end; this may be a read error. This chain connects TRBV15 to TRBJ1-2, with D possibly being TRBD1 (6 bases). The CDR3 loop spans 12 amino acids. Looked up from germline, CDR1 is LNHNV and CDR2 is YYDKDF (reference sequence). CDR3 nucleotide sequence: TGTGCCACCAGCAGAGAGGGACAAAATTTCATCTTC. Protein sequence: CATSREGQNFIF.

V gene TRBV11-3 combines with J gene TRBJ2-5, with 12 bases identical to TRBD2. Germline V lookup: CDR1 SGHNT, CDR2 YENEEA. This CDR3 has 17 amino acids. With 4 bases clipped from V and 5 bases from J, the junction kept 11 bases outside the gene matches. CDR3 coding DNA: TGTGCCAGCAGCTCACCCCCACTAGCGGGGGGTGTGGAGACCCAGTACTTC. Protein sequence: CASSSPPLAGGVETQYF.

The CDR3 nucleotides read TGTGCCAGCAGCCAGCGGGACAGGCCTTGGGAGAATCGGGGCTACACCTTC. Translated: CASSQRDRPWENRGYTF. V is TRBV9 and J is TRBJ1-2; 8 bases map to TRBD1. Germline-derived CDR1 and CDR2 are SGDLS and YYNGEE. The ends lost 4 bases at V and 8 bases at J; junction bases unmatched: 19. This CDR3 region has 17 residues.

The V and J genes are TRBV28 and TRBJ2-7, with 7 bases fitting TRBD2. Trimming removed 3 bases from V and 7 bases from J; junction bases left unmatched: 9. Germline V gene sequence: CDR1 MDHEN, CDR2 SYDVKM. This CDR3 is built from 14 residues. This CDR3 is CASSFYGGVREQYF. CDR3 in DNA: TGTGCCAGCAGTTTCTATGGGGGGGTTAGGGAGCAGTACTTC.

The CDR3: CASSQGADEQYF. CDR3 in DNA: TGTGCCAGCTCTCAAGGGGCTGATGAGCAGTACTTC. The chain links TRBV6-6 to TRBJ2-7, with D perhaps matching TRBD1 (5 bases). CDR3 length: 12 amino acids. Germline values: CDR1 MNHNY, CDR2 SVGAGI (reference sequence). Trimming took 8 bases from V and 7 from J, leaving 15 bases between them.

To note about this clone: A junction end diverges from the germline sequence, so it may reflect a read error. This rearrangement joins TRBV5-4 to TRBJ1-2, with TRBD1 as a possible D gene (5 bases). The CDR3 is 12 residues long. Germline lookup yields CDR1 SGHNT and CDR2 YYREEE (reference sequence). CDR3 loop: CVSSSGGGGYTF. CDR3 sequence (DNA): TGTGTCAGCAGCTCCGGGGGTGGCGGCTACACCTTC.

The CDR3 bases are TGTGCCAGCAGCCCCTACAGAGGGGGCTACACCTTC. It codes for CASSPYRGGYTF. The chain employs TRBV5-6 and TRBJ1-2, with D uncertain. CDR1 SGHDT and CDR2 YYEEEE come from the germline V gene. CDR3 length equals 12 residues. Deletions cut 4 bases from V and 8 bases from J, with 12 bases between.

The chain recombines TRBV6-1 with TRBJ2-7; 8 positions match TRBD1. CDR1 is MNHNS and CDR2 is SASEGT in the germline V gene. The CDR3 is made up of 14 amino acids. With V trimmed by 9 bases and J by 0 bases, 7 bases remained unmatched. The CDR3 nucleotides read TGTGCCAGTAGACAGGGGCCGAGCTCCTACGAGCAGTACTTC. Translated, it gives CASRQGPSSYEQYF.

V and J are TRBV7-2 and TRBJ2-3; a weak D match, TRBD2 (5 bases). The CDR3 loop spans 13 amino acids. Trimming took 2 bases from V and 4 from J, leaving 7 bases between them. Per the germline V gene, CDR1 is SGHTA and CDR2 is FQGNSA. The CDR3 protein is CASSLTRSDTQYF. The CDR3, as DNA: TGTGCCAGCAGCTTAACTAGATCAGATACGCAGTATTTT.

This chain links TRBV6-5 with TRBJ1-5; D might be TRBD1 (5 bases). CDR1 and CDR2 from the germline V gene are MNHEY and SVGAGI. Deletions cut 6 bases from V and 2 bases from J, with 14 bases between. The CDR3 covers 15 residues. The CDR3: CASRPPRGGNQPQHF. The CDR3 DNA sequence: TGTGCCAGCAGGCCCCCAAGGGGCGGCAATCAGCCCCAGCATTTT.

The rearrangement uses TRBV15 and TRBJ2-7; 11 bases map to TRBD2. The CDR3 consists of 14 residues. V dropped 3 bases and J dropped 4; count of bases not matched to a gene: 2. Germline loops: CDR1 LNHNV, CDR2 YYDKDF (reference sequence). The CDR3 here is CATSRGTSGYEQYF. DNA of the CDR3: TGTGCCACCAGCAGGGGGACTAGCGGTTACGAGCAGTACTTC. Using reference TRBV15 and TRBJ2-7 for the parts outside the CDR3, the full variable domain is DAMVIQNPRYQVTQFGKPVTLSCSQTLNHNVMYWYQQKSSQAPKLLFHYYDKDFNNEADTPDNFQSRRPNTSFCFLDIRSPGLGDTAMYLCATSRGTSGYEQYFGPGTRLTVT.

The CDR3 sequence is CSGGQGATEAFF. The DNA of the CDR3 is TGCAGCGGGGGACAGGGGGCGACTGAAGCTTTCTTT. This chain joins TRBV29-1 and TRBJ1-1; 12 bases agree with TRBD1. The germline V gene has CDR1 SQVTM and CDR2 ANQGSEA. J lost 5 bases, V lost 7 bases, and 2 bases had no gene match. This CDR3 spans 12 amino acids.

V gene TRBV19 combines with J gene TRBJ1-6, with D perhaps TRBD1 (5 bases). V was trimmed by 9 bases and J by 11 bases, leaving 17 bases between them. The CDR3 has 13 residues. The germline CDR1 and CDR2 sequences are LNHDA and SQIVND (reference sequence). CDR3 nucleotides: TGTGCCAGCGGAAAGCAGGGATCCCCACCCCTCCACTTT. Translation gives CASGKQGSPPLHF.

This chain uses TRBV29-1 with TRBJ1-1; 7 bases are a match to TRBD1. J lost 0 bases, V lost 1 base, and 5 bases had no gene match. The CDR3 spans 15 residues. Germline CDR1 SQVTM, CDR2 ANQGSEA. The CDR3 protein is CSVEGQGGLNTEAFF. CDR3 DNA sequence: TGCAGCGTTGAAGGACAGGGTGGTCTGAACACTGAAGCTTTCTTT. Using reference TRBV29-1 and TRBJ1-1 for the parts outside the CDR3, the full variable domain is SAVISQKPSRDICQRGTSLTIQCQVDSQVTMMFWYRQQPGQSLTLIATANQGSEATYESGFVIDKFPISRPNLTFSTLTVSNMSPEDSSIYLCSVEGQGGLNTEAFFGQGTRLTVV.

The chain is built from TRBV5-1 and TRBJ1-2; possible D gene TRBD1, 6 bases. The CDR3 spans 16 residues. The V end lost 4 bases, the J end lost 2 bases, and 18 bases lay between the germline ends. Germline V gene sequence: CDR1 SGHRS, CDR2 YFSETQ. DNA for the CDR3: TGCGCCAGCAGCACCGGACAGACCTCTTGGAACTATGGCTACACCTTC. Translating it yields CASSTGQTSWNYGYTF. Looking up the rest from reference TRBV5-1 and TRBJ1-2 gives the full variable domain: KAGVTQTPRYLIKTRGQQVTLSCSPISGHRSVSWYQQTPGQGLQFLFEYFSETQRNKGNFPGRFSGRQFSNSRSEMNVSTLELGDSALYLCASSTGQTSWNYGYTFGSGTRLTVV.

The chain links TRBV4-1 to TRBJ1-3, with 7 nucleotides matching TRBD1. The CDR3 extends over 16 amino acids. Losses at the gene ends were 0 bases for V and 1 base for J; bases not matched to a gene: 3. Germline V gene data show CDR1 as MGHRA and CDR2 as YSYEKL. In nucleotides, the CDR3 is TGCGCCAGCAGCCAAGATACCAGGGGGTCTGGAAACACCATATATTTT. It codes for CASSQDTRGSGNTIYF.

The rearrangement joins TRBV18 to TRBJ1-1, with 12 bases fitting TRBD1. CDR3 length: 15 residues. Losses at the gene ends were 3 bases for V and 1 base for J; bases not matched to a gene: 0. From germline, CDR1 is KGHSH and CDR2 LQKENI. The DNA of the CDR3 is TGTGCCAGCTCACCGGGACAGGGGGCGAACACTGAAGCTTTCTTT. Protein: CASSPGQGANTEAFF.

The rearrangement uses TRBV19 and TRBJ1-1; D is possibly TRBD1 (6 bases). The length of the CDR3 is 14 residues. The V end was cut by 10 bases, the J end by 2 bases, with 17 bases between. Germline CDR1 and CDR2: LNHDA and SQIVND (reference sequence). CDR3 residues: CATHGGGLNTEAFF. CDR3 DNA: TGTGCCACTCACGGCGGGGGGCTAAACACTGAAGCTTTCTTT.

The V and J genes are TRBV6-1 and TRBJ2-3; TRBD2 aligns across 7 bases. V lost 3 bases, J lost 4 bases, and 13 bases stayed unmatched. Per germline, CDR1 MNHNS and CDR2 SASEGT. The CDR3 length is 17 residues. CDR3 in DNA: TGTGCCAGCAGTGAGATGACCGGGAGGTTAAGCCCAGATACGCAGTATTTT. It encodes CASSEMTGRLSPDTQYF.

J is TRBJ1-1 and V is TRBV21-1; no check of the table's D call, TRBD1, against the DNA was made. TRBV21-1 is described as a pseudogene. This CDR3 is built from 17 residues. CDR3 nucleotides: TGTGCCAGCAGCAAAATTGTTTGGCCAATTCCCGCCCCCGAAGCTTTCTTT. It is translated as CASSKIVWPIPAPEAFF.

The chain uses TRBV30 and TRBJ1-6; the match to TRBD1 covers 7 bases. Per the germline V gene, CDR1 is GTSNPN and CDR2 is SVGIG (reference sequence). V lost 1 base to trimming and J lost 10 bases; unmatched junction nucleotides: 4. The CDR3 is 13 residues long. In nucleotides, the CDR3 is TGTGCCTGGAGTGGACAGGGCGGGTCACCCCTCCACTTT. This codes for CAWSGQGGSPLHF. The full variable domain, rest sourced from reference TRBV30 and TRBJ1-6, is SQTIHQWPATLVQPVGSPLSLECTVEGTSNPNLYWYRQAAGRGLQLLFYSVGIGQISSEVPQNLSASRPQDRQFILSSKKLLLSDSGFYLCAWSGQGGSPLHFGNGTRLTVT.

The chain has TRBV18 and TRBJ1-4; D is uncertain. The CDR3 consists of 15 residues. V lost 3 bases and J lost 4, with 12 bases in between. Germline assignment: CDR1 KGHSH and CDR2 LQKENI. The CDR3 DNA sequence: TGTGCCAGCTCACCCCTATCGACTCTTAATGAAAAACTGTTTTTT. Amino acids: CASSPLSTLNEKLFF. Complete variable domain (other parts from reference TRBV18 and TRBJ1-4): NAGVMQNPRHLVRRRGQEARLRCSPMKGHSHVYWYRQLPEEGLKFMVYLQKENIIDESGMPKERFSAEFPKEGPSILRIQQVVRGDSAAYFCASSPLSTLNEKLFFGSGTQLSVL.

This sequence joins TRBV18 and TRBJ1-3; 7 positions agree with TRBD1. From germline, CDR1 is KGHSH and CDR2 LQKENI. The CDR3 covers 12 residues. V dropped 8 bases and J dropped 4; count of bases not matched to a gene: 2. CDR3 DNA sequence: TGTGCCAGCCGGGACAGCGGAAACACCATATATTTT. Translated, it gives CASRDSGNTIYF.

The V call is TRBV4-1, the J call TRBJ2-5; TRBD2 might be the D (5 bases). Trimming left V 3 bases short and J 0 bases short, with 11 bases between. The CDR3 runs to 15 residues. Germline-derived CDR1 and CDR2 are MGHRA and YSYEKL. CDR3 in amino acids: CASSQIALYQETQYF. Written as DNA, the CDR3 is TGCGCCAGCAGCCAGATAGCGCTGTACCAAGAGACCCAGTACTTC.

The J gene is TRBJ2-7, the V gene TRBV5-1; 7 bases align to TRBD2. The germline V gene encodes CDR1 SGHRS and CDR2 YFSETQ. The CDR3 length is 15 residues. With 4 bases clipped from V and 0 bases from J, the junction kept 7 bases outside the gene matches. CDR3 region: CASSVTSRGSYEQYF. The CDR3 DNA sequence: TGCGCCAGCAGCGTGACTAGCCGGGGCTCCTACGAGCAGTACTTC.

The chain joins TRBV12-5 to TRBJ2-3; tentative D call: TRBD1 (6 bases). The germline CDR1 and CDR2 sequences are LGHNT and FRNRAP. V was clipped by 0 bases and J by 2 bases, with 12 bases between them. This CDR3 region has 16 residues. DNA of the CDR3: TGTGCTAGTGGTTTGGTAAGGGGGATTATCACAGATACGCAGTATTTT. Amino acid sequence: CASGLVRGIITDTQYF. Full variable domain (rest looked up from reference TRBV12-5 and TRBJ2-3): DARVTQTPRHKVTEMGQEVTMRCQPILGHNTVFWYRQTMMQGLELLAYFRNRAPLDDSGMPKDRFSAEMPDATLATLKIQPSEPRDSAVYFCASGLVRGIITDTQYFGPGTRLTVL.

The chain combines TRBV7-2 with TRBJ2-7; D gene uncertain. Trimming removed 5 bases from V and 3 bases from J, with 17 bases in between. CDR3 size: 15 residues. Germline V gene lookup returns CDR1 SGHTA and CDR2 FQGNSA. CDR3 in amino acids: CASSPEGTNIYEQYF. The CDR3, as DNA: TGTGCCAGCAGCCCCGAAGGAACTAACATCTACGAGCAGTACTTC.

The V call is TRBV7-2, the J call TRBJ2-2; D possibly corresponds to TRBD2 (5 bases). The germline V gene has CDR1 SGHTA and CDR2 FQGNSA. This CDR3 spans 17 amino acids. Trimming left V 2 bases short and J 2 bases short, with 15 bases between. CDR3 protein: CASSLLSGRGNTGELFF. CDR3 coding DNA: TGTGCCAGCAGCTTACTCAGCGGTCGCGGCAACACCGGGGAGCTGTTTTTT.

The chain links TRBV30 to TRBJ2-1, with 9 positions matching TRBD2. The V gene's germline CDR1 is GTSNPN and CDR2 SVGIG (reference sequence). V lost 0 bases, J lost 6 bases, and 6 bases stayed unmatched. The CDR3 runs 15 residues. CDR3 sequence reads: CAWSVTGLAFNEQFF. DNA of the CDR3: TGTGCCTGGAGTGTTACGGGACTAGCCTTCAATGAGCAGTTCTTC.

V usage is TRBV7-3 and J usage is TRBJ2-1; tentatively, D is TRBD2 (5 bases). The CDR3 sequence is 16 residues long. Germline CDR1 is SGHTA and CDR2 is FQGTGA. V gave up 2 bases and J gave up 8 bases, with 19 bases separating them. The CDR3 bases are TGTGCCAGCAGCTTAGCGTCTAGCCTAAGTTGGGATGAGCAGTTCTTC. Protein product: CASSLASSLSWDEQFF.